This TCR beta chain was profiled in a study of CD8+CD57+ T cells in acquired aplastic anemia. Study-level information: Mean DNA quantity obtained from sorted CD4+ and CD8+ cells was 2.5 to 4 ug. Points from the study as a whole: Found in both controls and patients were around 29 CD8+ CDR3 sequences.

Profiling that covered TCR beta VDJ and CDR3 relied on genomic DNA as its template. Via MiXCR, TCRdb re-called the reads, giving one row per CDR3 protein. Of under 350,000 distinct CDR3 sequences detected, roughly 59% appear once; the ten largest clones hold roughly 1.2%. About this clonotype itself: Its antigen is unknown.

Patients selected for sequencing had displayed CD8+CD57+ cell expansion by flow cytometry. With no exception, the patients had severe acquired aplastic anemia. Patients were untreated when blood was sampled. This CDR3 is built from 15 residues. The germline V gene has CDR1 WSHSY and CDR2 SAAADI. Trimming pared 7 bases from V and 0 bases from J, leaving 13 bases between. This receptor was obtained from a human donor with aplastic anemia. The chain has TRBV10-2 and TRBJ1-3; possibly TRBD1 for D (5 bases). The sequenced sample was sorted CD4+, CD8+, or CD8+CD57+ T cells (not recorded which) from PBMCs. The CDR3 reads CASTLGPSSGNTIYF. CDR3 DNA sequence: TGCGCCAGCACCCTGGGACCGTCCTCTGGAAACACCATATATTTT.